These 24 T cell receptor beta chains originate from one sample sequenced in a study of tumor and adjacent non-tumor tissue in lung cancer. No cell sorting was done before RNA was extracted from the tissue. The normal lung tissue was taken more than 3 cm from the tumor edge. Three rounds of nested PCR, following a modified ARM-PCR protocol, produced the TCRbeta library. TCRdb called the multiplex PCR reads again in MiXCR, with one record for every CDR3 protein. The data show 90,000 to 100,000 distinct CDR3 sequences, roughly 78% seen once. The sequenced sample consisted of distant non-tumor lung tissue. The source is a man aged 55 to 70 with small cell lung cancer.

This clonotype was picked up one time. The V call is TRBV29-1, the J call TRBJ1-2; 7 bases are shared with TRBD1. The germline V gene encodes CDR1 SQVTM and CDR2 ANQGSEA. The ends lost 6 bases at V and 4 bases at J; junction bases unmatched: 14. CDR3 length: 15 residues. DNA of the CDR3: TGCAGCGTCGTAAAAATCGGACAGGCAGGCTATGGCTACACCTTC. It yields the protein CSVVKIGQAGYGYTF.

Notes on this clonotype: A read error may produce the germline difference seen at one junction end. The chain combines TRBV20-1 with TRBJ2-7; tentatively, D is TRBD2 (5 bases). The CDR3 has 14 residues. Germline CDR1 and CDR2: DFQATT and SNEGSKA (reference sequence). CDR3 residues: CSAASPSNSFEQYF. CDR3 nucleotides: TGCAGTGCTGCTAGCCCATCAAACTCCTTCGAGCAGTACTTC.

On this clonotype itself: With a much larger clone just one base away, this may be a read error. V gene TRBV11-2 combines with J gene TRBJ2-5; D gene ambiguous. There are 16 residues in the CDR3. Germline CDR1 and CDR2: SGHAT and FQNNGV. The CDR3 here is CVSSYPQADSSETQYF. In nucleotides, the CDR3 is TGTGTCAGCAGCTACCCCCAAGCCGATTCATCAGAGACCCAGTACTTC.

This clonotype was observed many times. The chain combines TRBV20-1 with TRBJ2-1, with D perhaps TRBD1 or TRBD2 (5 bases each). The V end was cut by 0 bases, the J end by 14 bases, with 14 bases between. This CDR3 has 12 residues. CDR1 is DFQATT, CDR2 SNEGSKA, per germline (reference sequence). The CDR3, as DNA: TGCAGTGCTAGAGATGCAACGGGGCGGGAGTTCTTC. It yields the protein CSARDATGREFF.

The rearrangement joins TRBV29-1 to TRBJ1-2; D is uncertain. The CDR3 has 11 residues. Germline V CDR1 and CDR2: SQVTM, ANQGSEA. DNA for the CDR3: TGCATCGAAAGACTGGACCGGGGCTACACCTTC. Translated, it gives CIERLDRGYTF.

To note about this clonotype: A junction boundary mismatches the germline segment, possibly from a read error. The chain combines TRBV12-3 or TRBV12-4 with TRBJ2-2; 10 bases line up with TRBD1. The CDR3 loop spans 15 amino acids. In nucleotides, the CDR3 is TGTGCCAGCAGATTGACAGGGGGCGTTCACGGGGAGCTGTTCTTT. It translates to CASRLTGGVHGELFF.

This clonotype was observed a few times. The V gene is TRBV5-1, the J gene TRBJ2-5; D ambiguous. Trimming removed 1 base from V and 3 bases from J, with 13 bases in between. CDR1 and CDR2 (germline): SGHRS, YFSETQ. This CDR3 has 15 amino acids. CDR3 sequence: CASSLYTAKEETQYF. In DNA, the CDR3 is TGCGCCAGCAGCTTGTATACGGCTAAGGAAGAGACCCAGTACTTC.

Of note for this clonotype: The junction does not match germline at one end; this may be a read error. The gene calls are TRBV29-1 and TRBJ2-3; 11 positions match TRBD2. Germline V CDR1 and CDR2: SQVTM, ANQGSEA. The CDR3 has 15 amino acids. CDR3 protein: CSVMTSGIIIDTRYF. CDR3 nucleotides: TGCAGCGTTATGACTAGCGGGATCATCATAGATACGCGGTATTTT.

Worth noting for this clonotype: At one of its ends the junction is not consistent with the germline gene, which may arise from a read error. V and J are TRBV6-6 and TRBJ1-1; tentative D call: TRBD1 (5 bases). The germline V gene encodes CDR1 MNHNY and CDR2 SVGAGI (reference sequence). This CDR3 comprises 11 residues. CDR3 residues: CASSYDSEAFF. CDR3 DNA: TGTGCAAGCAGTTACGACAGTGAAGCTTTCTTT.

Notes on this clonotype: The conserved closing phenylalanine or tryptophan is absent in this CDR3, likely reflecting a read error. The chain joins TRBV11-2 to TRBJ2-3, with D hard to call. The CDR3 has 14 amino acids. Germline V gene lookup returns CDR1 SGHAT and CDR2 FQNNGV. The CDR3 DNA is TGTCCCAGCAGCTGGATAGCAAGCACAGATACGCAGTATCTT. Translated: CPSSWIASTDTQYL.

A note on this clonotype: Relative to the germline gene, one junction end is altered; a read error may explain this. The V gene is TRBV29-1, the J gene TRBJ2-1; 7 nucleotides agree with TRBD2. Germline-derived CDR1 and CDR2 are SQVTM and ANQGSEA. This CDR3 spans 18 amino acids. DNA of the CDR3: TGCAGCGTGGTGGAGGGAGGGACCAGTCTTATCTCCTACGATGAGCAGTTCTTC. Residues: CSVVEGGTSLISYDEQFF.

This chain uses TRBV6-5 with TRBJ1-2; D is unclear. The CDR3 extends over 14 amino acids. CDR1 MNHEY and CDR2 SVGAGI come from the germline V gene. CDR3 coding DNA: TGTGGCAACAGTCGATTTTCGGGCATCAATGGCTACACCTTC. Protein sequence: CGNSRFSGINGYTF.

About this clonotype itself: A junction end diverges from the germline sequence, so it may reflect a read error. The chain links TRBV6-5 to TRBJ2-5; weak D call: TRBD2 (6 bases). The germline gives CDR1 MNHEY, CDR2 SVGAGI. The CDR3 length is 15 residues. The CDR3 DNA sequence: TGTGTCAGCAGTTACTCGCGTGGGGGTCGGGAGACCCTGTACTTC. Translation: CVSSYSRGGRETLYF.

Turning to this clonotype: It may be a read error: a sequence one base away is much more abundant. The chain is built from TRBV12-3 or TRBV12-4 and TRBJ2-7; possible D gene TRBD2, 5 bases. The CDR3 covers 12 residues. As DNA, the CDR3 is TGTGTCAGCAGAACCGAGGGTAACGAGCAGTACTTC. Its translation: CVSRTEGNEQYF.

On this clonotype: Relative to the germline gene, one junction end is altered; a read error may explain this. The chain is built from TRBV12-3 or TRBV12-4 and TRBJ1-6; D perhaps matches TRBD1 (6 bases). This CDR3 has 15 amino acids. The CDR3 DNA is TGTGCCAGCAGTTATACAGACAGGCCCAATTCACCCCTCCAGTTT. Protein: CASSYTDRPNSPLQF.

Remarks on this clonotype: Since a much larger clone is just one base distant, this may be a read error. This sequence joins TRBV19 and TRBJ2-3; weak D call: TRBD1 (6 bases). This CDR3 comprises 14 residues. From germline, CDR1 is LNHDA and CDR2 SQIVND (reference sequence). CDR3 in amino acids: CVSTTLQGTDTQYF. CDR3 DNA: TGTGTCAGTACTACTCTCCAGGGGACAGATACGCAGTATTTT.

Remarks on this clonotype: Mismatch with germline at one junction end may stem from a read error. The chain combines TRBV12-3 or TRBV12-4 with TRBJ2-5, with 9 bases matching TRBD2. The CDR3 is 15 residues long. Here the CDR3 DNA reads TGTGCCAGCAGTTCGACTAGCGGCGCAATGGAGACCCAGTACTTT. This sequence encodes CASSSTSGAMETQYF.

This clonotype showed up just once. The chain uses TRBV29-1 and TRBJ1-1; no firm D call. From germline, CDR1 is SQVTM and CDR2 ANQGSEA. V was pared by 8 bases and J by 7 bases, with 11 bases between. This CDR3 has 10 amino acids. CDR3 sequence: CSFANGEAFF. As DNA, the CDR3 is TGCAGCTTTGCCAACGGTGAAGCTTTCTTT.

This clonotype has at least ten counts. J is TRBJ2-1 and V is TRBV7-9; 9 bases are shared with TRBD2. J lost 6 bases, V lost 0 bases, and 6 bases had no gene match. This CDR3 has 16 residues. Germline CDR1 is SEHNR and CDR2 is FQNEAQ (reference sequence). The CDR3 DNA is TGTGCCAGCAGCTTAGCGTGGGGTAGCGGGAGCAATGAGCAGTTCTTC. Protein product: CASSLAWGSGSNEQFF.

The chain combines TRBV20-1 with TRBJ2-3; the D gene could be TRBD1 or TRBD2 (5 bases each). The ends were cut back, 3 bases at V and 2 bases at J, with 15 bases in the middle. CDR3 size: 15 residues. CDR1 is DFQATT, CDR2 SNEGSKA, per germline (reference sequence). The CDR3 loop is CSARGPLAHTDTQYF. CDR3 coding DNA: TGCAGTGCTAGGGGACCCCTCGCGCACACAGATACGCAGTATTTT.

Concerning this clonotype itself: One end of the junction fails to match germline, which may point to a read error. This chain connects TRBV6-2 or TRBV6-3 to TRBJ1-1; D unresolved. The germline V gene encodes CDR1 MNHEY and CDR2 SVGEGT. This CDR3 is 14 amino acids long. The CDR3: CASSYQALNSEAFF. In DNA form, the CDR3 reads TGTGCCAGCAGTTACCAGGCATTGAACAGTGAAGCTTTCTTT.

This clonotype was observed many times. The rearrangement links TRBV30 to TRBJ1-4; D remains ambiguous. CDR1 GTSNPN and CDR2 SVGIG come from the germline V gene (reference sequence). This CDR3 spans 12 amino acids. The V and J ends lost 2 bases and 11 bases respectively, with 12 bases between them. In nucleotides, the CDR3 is TGTGCCTGGAGTACGGGTGAGGACAAACTGTTTTTT. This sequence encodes CAWSTGEDKLFF.

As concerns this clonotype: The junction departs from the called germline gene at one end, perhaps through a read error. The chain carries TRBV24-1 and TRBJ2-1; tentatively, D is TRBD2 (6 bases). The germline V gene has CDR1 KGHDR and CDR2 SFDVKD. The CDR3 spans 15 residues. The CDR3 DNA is TGTGCCACCAGTGATCCTTTAGCGGAAGGGGATGAACAGTTCTTC. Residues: CATSDPLAEGDEQFF.

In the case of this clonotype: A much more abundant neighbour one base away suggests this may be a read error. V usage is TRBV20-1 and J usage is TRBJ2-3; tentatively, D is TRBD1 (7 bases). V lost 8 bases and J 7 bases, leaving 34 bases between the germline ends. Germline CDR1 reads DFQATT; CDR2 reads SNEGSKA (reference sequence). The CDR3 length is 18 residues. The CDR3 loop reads CSPHGGLELGGKPYTQYF. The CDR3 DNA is TGCAGTCCCCATGGGGGGCTCGAGTTAGGGGGCAAGCCATATACGCAGTATTTT.